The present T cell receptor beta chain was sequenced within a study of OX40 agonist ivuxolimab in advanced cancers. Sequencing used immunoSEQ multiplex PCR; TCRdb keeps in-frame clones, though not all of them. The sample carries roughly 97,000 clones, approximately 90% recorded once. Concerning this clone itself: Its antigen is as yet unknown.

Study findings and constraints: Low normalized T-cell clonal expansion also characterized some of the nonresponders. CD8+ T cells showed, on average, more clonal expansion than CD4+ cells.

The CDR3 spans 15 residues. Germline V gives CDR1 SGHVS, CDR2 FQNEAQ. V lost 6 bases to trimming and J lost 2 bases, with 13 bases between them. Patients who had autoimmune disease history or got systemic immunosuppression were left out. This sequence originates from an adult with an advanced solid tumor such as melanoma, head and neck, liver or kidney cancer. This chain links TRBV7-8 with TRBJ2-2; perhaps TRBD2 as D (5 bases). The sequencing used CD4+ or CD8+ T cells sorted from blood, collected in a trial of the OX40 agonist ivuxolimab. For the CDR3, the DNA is TGTGCCAGCAGTCTAACTAGAATTAACACCGGGGAGCTGTTTTTT. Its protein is CASSLTRINTGELFF.